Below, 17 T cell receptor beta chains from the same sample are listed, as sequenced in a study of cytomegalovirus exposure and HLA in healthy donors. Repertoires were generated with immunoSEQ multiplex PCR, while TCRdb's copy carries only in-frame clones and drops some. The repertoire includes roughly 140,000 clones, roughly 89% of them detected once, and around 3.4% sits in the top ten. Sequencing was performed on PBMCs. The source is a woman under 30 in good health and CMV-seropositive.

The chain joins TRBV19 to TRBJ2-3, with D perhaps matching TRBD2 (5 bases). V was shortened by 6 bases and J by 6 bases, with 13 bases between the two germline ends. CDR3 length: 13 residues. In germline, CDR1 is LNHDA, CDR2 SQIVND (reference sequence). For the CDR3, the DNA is TGTGCCAGTAGCCCAGGTCCGGGGGATACGCAGTATTTT. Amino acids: CASSPGPGDTQYF.

The chain's CDR3 is CASSIRRANTEAFF. DNA for the CDR3: TGTGCCAGCAGCATTAGGAGGGCGAACACTGAAGCTTTCTTT. The chain links TRBV11-3 to TRBJ1-1; D gene unclear. The germline V gene encodes CDR1 SGHNT and CDR2 YENEEA. CDR3 size: 14 residues. V was cut by 5 bases and J by 1 base, with 11 bases left in between.

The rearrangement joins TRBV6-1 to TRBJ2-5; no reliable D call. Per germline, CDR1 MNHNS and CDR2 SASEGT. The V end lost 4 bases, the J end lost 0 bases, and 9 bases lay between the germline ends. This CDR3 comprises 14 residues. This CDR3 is CASSVGQYQETQYF. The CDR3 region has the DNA TGTGCCAGCAGTGTGGGCCAGTACCAAGAGACCCAGTACTTC.

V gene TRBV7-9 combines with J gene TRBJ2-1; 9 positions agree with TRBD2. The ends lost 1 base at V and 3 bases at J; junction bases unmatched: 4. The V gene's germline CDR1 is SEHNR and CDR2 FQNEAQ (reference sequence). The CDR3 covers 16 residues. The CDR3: CASSLELAGFYNEQFF. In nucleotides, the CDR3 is TGTGCCAGCAGCTTAGAACTAGCGGGTTTCTACAATGAGCAGTTCTTC.

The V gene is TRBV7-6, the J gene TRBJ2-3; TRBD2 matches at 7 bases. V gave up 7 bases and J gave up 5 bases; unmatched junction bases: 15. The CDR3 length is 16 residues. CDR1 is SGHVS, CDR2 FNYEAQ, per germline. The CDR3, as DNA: TGTGCCAGCATGCTAAGTAGTGGCGGGAGAGGAGATACGCAGTATTTT. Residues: CASMLSSGGRGDTQYF.

CDR3 nucleotide sequence: TGTGCCAGCAGGGGACAGGATGGCGCAAACTATCAGCCCCAGCATTTT. Translating it yields CASRGQDGANYQPQHF. This rearrangement joins TRBV2 to TRBJ1-5; 8 nucleotides line up with TRBD1. The CDR3 loop spans 16 amino acids. The germline V gene has CDR1 SNHLY and CDR2 FYNNEI. V lost 6 bases to trimming and J lost 5 bases; unmatched junction nucleotides: 12.

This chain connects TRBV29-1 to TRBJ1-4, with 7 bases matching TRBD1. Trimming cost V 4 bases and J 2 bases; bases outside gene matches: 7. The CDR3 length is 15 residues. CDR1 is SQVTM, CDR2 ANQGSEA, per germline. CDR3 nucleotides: TGCAGCGTTGGGAAACCGGGACAGACTAATGAAAAACTGTTTTTT. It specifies CSVGKPGQTNEKLFF.

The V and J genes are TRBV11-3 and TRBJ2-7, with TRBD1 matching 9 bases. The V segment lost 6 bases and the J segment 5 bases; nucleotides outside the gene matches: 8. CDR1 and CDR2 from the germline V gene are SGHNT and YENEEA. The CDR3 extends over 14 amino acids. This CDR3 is CASRGRDRDHEQYF. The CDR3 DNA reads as TGTGCCAGCAGGGGCCGGGACAGGGATCACGAGCAGTACTTC.

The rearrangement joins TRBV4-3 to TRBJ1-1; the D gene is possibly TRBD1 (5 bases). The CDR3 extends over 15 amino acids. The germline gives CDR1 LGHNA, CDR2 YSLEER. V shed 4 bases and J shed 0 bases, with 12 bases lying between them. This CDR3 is CASSPTDRLNTEAFF. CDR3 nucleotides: TGCGCCAGCAGCCCGACCGACAGACTGAACACTGAAGCTTTCTTT.

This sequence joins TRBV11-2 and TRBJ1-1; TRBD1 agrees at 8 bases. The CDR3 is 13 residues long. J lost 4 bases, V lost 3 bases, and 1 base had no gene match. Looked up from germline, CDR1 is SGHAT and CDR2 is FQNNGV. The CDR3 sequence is CASSFTGGTEAFF. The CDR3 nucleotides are TGTGCCAGCAGCTTCACAGGGGGCACTGAAGCTTTCTTT.

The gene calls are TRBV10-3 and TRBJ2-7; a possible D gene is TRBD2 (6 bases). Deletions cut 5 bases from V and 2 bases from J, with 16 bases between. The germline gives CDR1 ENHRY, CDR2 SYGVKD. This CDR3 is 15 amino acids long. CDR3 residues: CAISTGTSFTYEQYF. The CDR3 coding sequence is TGTGCCATCAGTACCGGTACTAGCTTCACCTACGAGCAGTACTTC.

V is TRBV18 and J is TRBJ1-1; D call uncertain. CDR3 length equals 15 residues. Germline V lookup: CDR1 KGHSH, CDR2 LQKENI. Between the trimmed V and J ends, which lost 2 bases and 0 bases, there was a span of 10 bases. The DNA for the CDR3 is TGTGCCAGCTCACCAGTACTCATCATGAACACTGAAGCTTTCTTT. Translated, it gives CASSPVLIMNTEAFF.

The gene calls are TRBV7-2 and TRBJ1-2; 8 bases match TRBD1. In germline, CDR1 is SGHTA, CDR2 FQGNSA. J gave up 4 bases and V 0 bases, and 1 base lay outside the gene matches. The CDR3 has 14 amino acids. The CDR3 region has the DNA TGTGCCAGCAGCTTAGCCGGGACAGGCTATGGCTACACCTTC. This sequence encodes CASSLAGTGYGYTF. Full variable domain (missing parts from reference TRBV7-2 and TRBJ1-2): GAGVSQSPSNKVTEKGKDVELRCDPISGHTALYWYRQSLGQGLEFLIYFQGNSAPDKSGLPSDRFSAERTGGSVSTLTIQRTQQEDSAVYLCASSLAGTGYGYTFGSGTRLTVV.

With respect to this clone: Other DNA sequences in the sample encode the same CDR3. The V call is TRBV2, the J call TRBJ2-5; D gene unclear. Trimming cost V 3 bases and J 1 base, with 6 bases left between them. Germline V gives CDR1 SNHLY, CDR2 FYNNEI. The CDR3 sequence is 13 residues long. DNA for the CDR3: TGTGCCAGCAGTGATGGGCTCCAAGAGACCCAGTACTTC. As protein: CASSDGLQETQYF.

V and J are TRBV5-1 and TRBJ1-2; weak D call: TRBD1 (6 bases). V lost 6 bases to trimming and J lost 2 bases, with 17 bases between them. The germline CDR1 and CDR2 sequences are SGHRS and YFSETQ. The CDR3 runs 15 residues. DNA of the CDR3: TGCGCCAGCATCCCGACAGGATCAATCAACTATGGCTACACCTTC. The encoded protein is CASIPTGSINYGYTF.

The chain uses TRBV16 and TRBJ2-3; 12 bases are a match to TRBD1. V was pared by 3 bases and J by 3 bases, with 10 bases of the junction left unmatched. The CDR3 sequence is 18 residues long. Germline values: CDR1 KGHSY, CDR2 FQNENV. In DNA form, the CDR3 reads TGTGCCAGCAGCCACAAAGGGTCGGGACAGGGGGCGACAGATACGCAGTATTTT. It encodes CASSHKGSGQGATDTQYF.

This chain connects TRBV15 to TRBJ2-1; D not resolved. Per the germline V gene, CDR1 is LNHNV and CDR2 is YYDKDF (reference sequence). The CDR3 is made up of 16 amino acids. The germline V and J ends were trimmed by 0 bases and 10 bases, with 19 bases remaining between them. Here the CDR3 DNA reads TGTGCCACCAGCAGAGATATGGCAGGCCATCCACACGAGCAGTTCTTC. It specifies CATSRDMAGHPHEQFF.